This TCR beta chain emerged from a study of long-term antiretroviral therapy in people with HIV. At the survey level, the v3.0 immunoSEQ assay was run. This table comes from immunoSEQ multiplex PCR, and its TCRdb copy is limited to in-frame clones, with some not included. Here the sample spans about 25,000 clones, around 86% being singletons. The CDR3 has 15 residues. Looked up from germline, CDR1 is LNHDA and CDR2 is SQIVND (reference sequence). The V and J ends lost 2 bases and 5 bases respectively, with 12 bases between them. Sequenced material: unsorted PBMCs, taken 1.2 years after starting antiretroviral therapy. The chain joins TRBV19 to TRBJ2-2; no clear D. The sequence came from a man over 45 with HIV. The CDR3 loop is CASSITEKGTGELFF. For the CDR3, the DNA is TGTGCCAGTAGTATAACAGAAAAAGGAACCGGGGAGCTGTTTTTT.